A selection of T cell receptor beta chains follows, all from one sample in a study of T cell clones after liver transplantation. Only in-frame clones appear in the TCRdb table, and some are missing; sequencing was by immunoSEQ multiplex PCR. The table has under 55,000 clones, less than 90% seen once. Sequencing used CD8+ T cells from blood, obtained 12 months after liver transplant. The receptor source for this set is a human patient who received a liver transplant. Some T cells may be the graft donor's. The CDR3 runs from the conserved cysteine through the conserved F or W. Fields, in order: clone size, V gene, D gene, J gene, CDR3 DNA, CDR3 protein. A D gene is named only where the DNA matches it firmly. Where a row states a size, it is once, few, many or the class of an expanded clone; other rows omit it.

NA	TRBV25-1	NA	TRBJ1-1	TGTGCCAGCAGACCCCCTGTGGGGGACGGGAACACTGAAGCTTTCTTT	CASRPPVGDGNTEAFF
NA	TRBV5-6	NA	TRBJ2-3	TGTGCCAGCAGCTTTATGACATCGCAGCCAACAGATACGCAGTATTTT	CASSFMTSQPTDTQYF
NA	TRBV10-3	TRBD2	TRBJ2-1	TGTGCCATCAGTGAAGCGGGAGGAGGTTACAATGAGCAGTTCTTC	CAISEAGGGYNEQFF
NA	TRBV9	NA	TRBJ2-5	TGTGCCAGCAGCCCCCTAGGGAGGGAGACCCAGTACTTC	CASSPLGRETQYF
NA	TRBV7-9	NA	TRBJ2-7	TGTGCCAGCAGTCCTTACTACGAGCAGTACTTC	CASSPYYEQYF
NA	TRBV7-9	NA	TRBJ2-1	TGTGCCAGCAGCCCCTGGACGCGGCGGGAATACAATGAGCAGTTCTTC	CASSPWTRREYNEQFF
NA	TRBV19	TRBD2	TRBJ2-1	TGTGCCAGTAGACTAGCGGGAGTTTCAAATGAGCAGTTCTTC	CASRLAGVSNEQFF
NA	TRBV28	NA	TRBJ2-7	TGTGCCAGCAGTTTGGGGCTAGCGCTCACGCCTCCCTACGAGCAGTACTTC	CASSLGLALTPPYEQYF
NA	TRBV14	NA	TRBJ1-1	TGTGCCAGCAGTTACCGACGGAATGAAGCTTTCTTT	CASSYRRNEAFF
NA	TRBV7-6	TRBD1	TRBJ2-7	TGTGCCAGCAGCCCCGGGACAGGGCCCTACGAGCAGTACTTC	CASSPGTGPYEQYF
NA	TRBV7-9	TRBD1	TRBJ2-1	TGTGCCAGCAGCGGCACGACAGGGGGATCCTACAATGAGCAGTTCTTC	CASSGTTGGSYNEQFF
medium-sized	TRBV27	NA	TRBJ1-2	TGTGCCAGCACCTCAACGGCAGGAAACTATGGCTACACCTTC	CASTSTAGNYGYTF
NA	TRBV7-6	TRBD1	TRBJ1-4	TGTGCCAGCAGCCTCTGGGGACAGGGTGGTGAAAAACTGTTTTTT	CASSLWGQGGEKLFF
NA	TRBV10-2	NA	TRBJ2-7	TGCGCCAGCAGTGTAATTTTCAGGCAAACCTCCTACGAGCAGTACTTC	CASSVIFRQTSYEQYF
NA	TRBV7-9	NA	TRBJ2-5	TGTGCCAGCAGCCACCCTATGGCGGCCGAAGAGACCCAGTACTTC	CASSHPMAAEETQYF
NA	TRBV9	TRBD1	TRBJ1-1	TGTGCCAGCAGCTGGGGGACAGGGAACACTGAAGCTTTCTTT	CASSWGTGNTEAFF
NA	TRBV28	NA	TRBJ1-4	TGTGCCAGCAGTTTGCTTTTTCAGGGAGGGTCTAATGAAAAACTGTTTTTT	CASSLLFQGGSNEKLFF
NA	TRBV19	NA	TRBJ1-5	TGTGCCAGTAGTATACTCCCAGGGATCGGTCAGCCCCAGCATTTT	CASSILPGIGQPQHF
NA	TRBV10-1	TRBD2	TRBJ2-7	TGCGCCAGCAGTGAAACTGGCGCGGGAGTGTACGAGCAGTACTTC	CASSETGAGVYEQYF
NA	TRBV27	TRBD1	TRBJ2-7	TGTGCCAGCGGGACAGGAAGGAGCGTATTTATAGAGCAGTACTTC	CASGTGRSVFIEQYF
NA	TRBV7-9	TRBD1	TRBJ2-7	TGTGCCAGCAGCTTAGGAGGGACAGGGGGCGGCGAGCAGTACTTC	CASSLGGTGGGEQYF
few	TRBV6-5	NA	TRBJ1-5	TGTGCCAGCAGTTTGGGGGGCGGCAATCAGCCCCAGCATTTT	CASSLGGGNQPQHF
NA	TRBV5-1	TRBD1	TRBJ2-6	TGCGCCAGCACCGGGACAGGGGGCGACGGGGCCAACGTCCTGACTTTC	CASTGTGGDGANVLTF
once	TRBV27	NA	TRBJ1-2	TGTGCCAGCAGTTTAGGTCTAAGCTATGGCTACACCTTC	CASSLGLSYGYTF
NA	TRBV4-3	NA	TRBJ2-4	TGCGCCAGCAGCCAAGGAATTAGCAGGCACAAAAACATTCAGTACTTC	CASSQGISRHKNIQYF
NA	TRBV27	TRBD1	TRBJ1-2	TGTGCCAGCAGTTTCAGAACAGGGGGCCGGACCGTGGATGGCTACACCTTC	CASSFRTGGRTVDGYTF
NA	TRBV28	TRBD2	TRBJ2-3	TGTGCCAGCAGTTTTCGGGGGCTAGCGGGAGAGGATACGCAGTATTTT	CASSFRGLAGEDTQYF
NA	TRBV11-2	NA	TRBJ2-7	TGTGCCAGCAGCTTATCCTACTCCTACGAGCAGTACTTC	CASSLSYSYEQYF
once	TRBV30	TRBD1	TRBJ1-2	TGTGCCTGGGATGACAGGGGCCCCTATGGCTACACCTTC	CAWDDRGPYGYTF
few	TRBV19	NA	TRBJ2-1	TGTGCCAGCTCCCGGACAGTTCAAGGCAATGAGCAGTTCTTC	CASSRTVQGNEQFF
once	TRBV2	TRBD1	TRBJ1-4	TGTGCCAGCAGTCCCACGACAGGGCGCGATGAAAAACTGTTTTTT	CASSPTTGRDEKLFF
NA	TRBV28	NA	TRBJ1-1	TGTGCCAGCAGTTTATCGAGAGGCCAGATGAACACTGAAGCTTTCTTT	CASSLSRGQMNTEAFF
NA	TRBV28	NA	TRBJ1-2	TGTGCCAGCAGAATCGTCCTATCGGCTACCTATGGCTACACCTTC	CASRIVLSATYGYTF
NA	TRBV11-2	NA	TRBJ1-3	TGTGCCAGCAGCCTCACCTCAGGGGAATATGGAAACACCATATATTTT	CASSLTSGEYGNTIYF
NA	TRBV6-6	TRBD1	TRBJ1-2	TGTGCCAGGGGGACAGGGGACCTCTATGGCTACACCTTC	CARGTGDLYGYTF
NA	TRBV28	TRBD1	TRBJ2-1	TGTGCCAGCAGATACCGGGACAGGGAATGGGATGAGCAGTTCTTC	CASRYRDREWDEQFF
once	TRBV19	NA	TRBJ1-5	TGTGCCAGTAACAGCCTGGGACAGCCCCAGCATTTT	CASNSLGQPQHF
NA	TRBV5-4	NA	TRBJ2-1	TGTGCCAGCAGCCAAGGGGGGGGAAGTGAGCAGTTCTTC	CASSQGGGSEQFF
NA	TRBV7-9	TRBD1	TRBJ1-1	TGTGCCAGCAGCTTAGCCCAACAGGGGCCACAGAACACTGAAGCTTTCTTT	CASSLAQQGPQNTEAFF
NA	TRBV6-5	NA	TRBJ2-2	TGTGCCAGCAGTTACAAAGTCAGCGGGGAGCTGTTTTTT	CASSYKVSGELFF
NA	TRBV19	NA	TRBJ2-7	TGTGCCAGTAGTATCTTTGACAGTCCAGGTTACGAGCAGTACTTC	CASSIFDSPGYEQYF
NA	TRBV28	TRBD1	TRBJ1-1	TGTGCCAGCACCCTGGGACAGCTTTTCCTGAACACTGAAGCTTTCTTT	CASTLGQLFLNTEAFF
NA	TRBV6-5	NA	TRBJ2-7	TGTGCCAGCAGACGCGGACAGTCGCCCTACGAGCAGTACTTC	CASRRGQSPYEQYF
NA	TRBV29-1	NA	TRBJ2-3	TGCAGCGTTGACGTTGGGACCGCAGATACGCAGTATTTT	CSVDVGTADTQYF
NA	TRBV5-4	TRBD1	TRBJ1-1	TGTGCCAGCAGCCAAAGGGGGCGAGGAACTGAAGCTTTCTTT	CASSQRGRGTEAFF
once	TRBV5-4	TRBD1	TRBJ1-1	TGTGCCAGCAGCGCAGGGGGTCTGGGGGACACTGAAGCTTTCTTT	CASSAGGLGDTEAFF
NA	TRBV11-2	TRBD1	TRBJ1-5	TGTGCCAGCAGCTTGGACCAGGGGGTAGGGCAGCCCCAGCATTTT	CASSLDQGVGQPQHF